The clone carrying this TCR beta chain was recorded at least ten times. Its antigen is currently unknown. Unique molecular identifiers were used to barcode this TCRbeta library. Using its own MiXCR run on the PCR reads, TCRdb lists one record per CDR3 protein. The sample has roughly 240,000 distinct CDR3 sequences; under 9.5% are singletons. The data derive from a study of T-cell reconstitution after alpha-beta-depleted transplantation in children. General study points: The main origin of T-cell counts and diversity one year after transplant was newly produced T cells.

From germline, CDR1 is MDHEN and CDR2 SYDVKM. The ends lost 9 bases at V and 7 bases at J; junction bases unmatched: 14. The CDR3 spans 15 residues. Sample: PBMCs, mostly from graft donor cells, taken 180 days after TCRalphabeta/CD19-depleted stem cell transplant. The source of this sequence is a male patient between 10 and 17 years old who had a stem cell transplant for acute lymphoblastic leukemia, so the T cells may come from the graft donor. The rearrangement uses TRBV28 and TRBJ2-2, with 7 bases that match TRBD2. For the CDR3, the DNA is TGTGCCAGTTCCACGGAGGCTAGGGAGGGCGGGGAGCTGTTTTTT. Its translation is CASSTEAREGGELFF.